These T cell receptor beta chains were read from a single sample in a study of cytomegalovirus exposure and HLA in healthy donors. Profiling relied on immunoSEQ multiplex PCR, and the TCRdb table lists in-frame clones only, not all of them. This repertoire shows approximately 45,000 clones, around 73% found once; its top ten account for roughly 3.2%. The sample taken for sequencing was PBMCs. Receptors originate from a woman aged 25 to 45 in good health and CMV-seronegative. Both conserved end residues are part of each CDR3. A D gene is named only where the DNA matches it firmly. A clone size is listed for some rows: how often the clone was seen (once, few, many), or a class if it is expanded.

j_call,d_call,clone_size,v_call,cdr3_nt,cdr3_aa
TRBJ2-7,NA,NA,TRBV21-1,TGTGCCAGCAGCAAAGAGGGGTCCAGGGGCCTACCCTACGAGCAGTACTTC,CASSKEGSRGLPYEQYF
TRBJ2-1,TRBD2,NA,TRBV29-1,TGCAGCGTAGAGCGGGAAAGCTCCTACAATGAGCAGTTCTTC,CSVERESSYNEQFF
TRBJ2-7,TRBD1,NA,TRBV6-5,TGTGCCAGCAGGCGGACAGGGCAAACCTACGAGCAGTACTTC,CASRRTGQTYEQYF
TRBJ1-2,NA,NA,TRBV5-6,TGTGCCAGCAGCCGACAATATGGCTACACCTTC,CASSRQYGYTF
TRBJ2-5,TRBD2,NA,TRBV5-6,TGTGCCAGCAGCGGTACTAGCGGGGGTTTGGAGACCCAGTACTTC,CASSGTSGGLETQYF
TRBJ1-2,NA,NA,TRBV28,TGTGCCAGCAATGTCGGGGTTGATGGCTACACCTTC,CASNVGVDGYTF
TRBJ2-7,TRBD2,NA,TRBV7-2,TGTGCCAGCAGCTTTGGGACTAGCAATTACGAGCAGTACTTC,CASSFGTSNYEQYF
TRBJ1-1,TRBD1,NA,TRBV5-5,TGTGCCAGCAGCCCGACAGGGGATTTGACTGAAGCTTTCTTT,CASSPTGDLTEAFF
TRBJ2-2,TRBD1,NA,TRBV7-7,TGTGCCAGCAGCTTACAAACAGGGGAGACCGGGGAGCTGTTTTTT,CASSLQTGETGELFF
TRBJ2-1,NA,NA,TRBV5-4,TGTGCCAGCAGCTTCAACAATGAGCAGTTCTTC,CASSFNNEQFF
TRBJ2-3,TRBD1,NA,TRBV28,TGTGCCAGCAGTCCTCTGGGACAGCACACAGATACGCAGTATTTT,CASSPLGQHTDTQYF
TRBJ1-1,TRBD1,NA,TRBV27,TGTGCCAGCAGGGGGACAGCCAACACTGAAGCTTTCTTT,CASRGTANTEAFF
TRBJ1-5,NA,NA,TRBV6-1,TGTGCCAGCACCACGTATGAGACAGGCAATCAGCCCCAGCATTTT,CASTTYETGNQPQHF
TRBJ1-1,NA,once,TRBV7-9,TGTGCCAGCAGCGCGGGGGGGAAAGCTTTCTTT,CASSAGGKAFF
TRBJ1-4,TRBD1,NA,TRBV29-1,TGCAGCGTTGGCCCGGGACAGGGTCCGGAAAAACTGTTTTTT,CSVGPGQGPEKLFF
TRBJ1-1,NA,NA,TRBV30,TGTGCCTGGAGTAGGGGTCGCTGGGAGGGGATTTCCACTGAAGCTTTCTTT,CAWSRGRWEGISTEAFF
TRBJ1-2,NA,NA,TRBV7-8,TGTGCCAGCAGCTTAGGGGCAGGGTATGGCTACACCTTC,CASSLGAGYGYTF
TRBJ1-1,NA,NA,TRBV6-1,TGTGCCAGCAGTGATTTTAGGGGCGGTGAAGCTTTCTTT,CASSDFRGGEAFF
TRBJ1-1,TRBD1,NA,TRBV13,TGTGCCAGCAGCTTAAGGAACAGGGGGAACACTGAAGCTTTCTTT,CASSLRNRGNTEAFF
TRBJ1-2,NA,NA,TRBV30,TGTGCCTGGAGTGTACATAGGGAGGGCTACACCTTC,CAWSVHREGYTF
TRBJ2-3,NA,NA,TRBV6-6,TGTGCCAGCAAAGGCAGGTCAACCAGCACAGATACGCAGTATTTT,CASKGRSTSTDTQYF
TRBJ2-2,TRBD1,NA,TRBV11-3,TGTGCCAGCAGCTTAGTAGGCTGGACAGGGAACACCGGGGAGCTGTTTTTT,CASSLVGWTGNTGELFF
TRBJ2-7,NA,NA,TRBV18,TGTGCCAGCTCACCAGGGAGCCACGAGCAGTACTTC,CASSPGSHEQYF
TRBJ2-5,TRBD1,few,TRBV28,TGTGCCAGCAGCTTGACAGGGGAGACAGAGACCCAGTACTTC,CASSLTGETETQYF
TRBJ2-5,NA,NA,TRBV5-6,TGTGCCAGCAGCTTGGAGAGTGAGACCCAGTACTTC,CASSLESETQYF
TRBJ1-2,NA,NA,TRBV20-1,TGCAGTGCCCGACTGAGTACAGGCTACACCTTC,CSARLSTGYTF
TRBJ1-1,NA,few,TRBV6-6,TGTGCCAGCAGTTACCCCGGGAACACTGAAGCTTTCTTT,CASSYPGNTEAFF
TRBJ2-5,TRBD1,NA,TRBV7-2,TGTGCCAGCAGACTAGACAGGGGGAGAGAGACCCAGTACTTC,CASRLDRGRETQYF
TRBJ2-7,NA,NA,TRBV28,TGTGCCAGCAGTCTCTACGAGCAGTACTTC,CASSLYEQYF
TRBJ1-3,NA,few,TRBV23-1,TGCGCCAGCAGCCGGGACAATGAAAACACCATATATTTT,CASSRDNENTIYF
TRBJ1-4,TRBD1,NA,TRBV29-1,TGCAGCGTTGGTAAAGGGACAGGGCGGGAAGAAAAACTGTTTTTT,CSVGKGTGREEKLFF
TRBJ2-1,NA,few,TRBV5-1,TGCGCCAGCAGCACGGGGTTGGGCGCCAATGAGCAGTTCTTC,CASSTGLGANEQFF
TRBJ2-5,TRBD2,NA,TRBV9,TGTGCCAGCAGCGTAGGAATAGCGGGGGAGGAGACCCAGTACTTC,CASSVGIAGEETQYF
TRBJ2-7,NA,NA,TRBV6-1,TGTGCCAGCAGTGAAGGAATGATCCTGGGAGGCGGGGACGAGCAGTACTTC,CASSEGMILGGGDEQYF
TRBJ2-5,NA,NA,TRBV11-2,TGTGCCAGCAGCTCCCGCTTCGCCCGGGGAGAGACCCAGTACTTC,CASSSRFARGETQYF
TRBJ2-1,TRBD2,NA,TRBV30,TGTGCCTGGAACATAGCGGGAGGGTATGAGCAGTTCTTC,CAWNIAGGYEQFF
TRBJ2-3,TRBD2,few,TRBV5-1,TGCGCCAGCAGCTTGTCGGGAGGGATAGATACGCAGTATTTT,CASSLSGGIDTQYF
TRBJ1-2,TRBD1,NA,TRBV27,TGTGCCAGCAGTTACGGGACAGGGGGCGACTATGGCTACACCTTC,CASSYGTGGDYGYTF
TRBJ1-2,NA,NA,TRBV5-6,TGTGCCAGCAGCTTTTATCGGGGACTGGGTGGCTACACCTTC,CASSFYRGLGGYTF
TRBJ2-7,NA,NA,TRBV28,TGTGCCAGCAGTTTATGGGACACCAGAGCCTACGAGCAGTACTTC,CASSLWDTRAYEQYF
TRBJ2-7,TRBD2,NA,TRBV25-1,TGTGCCAGCAGTGCCCAAAGCGGGGCTAAGAGGTACTTC,CASSAQSGAKRYF
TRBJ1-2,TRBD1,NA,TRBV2,TGTGCCAGCAGTTCCGGGACAGGGAACGGCTACACCTTC,CASSSGTGNGYTF
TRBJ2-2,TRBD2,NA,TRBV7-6,TGTGCCAGCAGCCTCCCTGGGGTTGTAGCGGGGCCCACCGGGGAGCTGTTTTTT,CASSLPGVVAGPTGELFF
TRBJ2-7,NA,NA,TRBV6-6,TGTGCCAGCAGCTCCAACACCTACGAGCAGTACTTC,CASSSNTYEQYF
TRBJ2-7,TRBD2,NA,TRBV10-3,TGTGCCATCAGACCGGGACTAGCGGGAGGCGAGCAGTACTTC,CAIRPGLAGGEQYF